The 20 T cell receptor beta chains listed next were all sequenced from one sample in a study of a mutant IDH1 vaccine in newly diagnosed glioma. Time point here: week 47, end of study. The investigators gave 300 ug of mutant IDH1 20-mer peptide in each vaccine dose, together with topical imiquimod. Their antigens remain unidentified. TCRdb's table, derived via immunoSEQ multiplex PCR, lists solely in-frame clones and lacks some. The data hold tens of thousands of clones, with approximately 80% observed a single time. Here the sequenced sample was PBMCs, taken from a glioma patient whose treatment included an IDH1 peptide vaccine. These TCRs come from a woman between 40 and 55 years old with glioma. Some clones in this sample may be carry-over from other donors' samples.

In this sample, this clone turned up a few times. The rearrangement uses TRBV7-9 and TRBJ1-1; 12 bases are shared with TRBD1. Germline assignment: CDR1 SEHNR and CDR2 FQNEAQ (reference sequence). Losses at the gene ends were 0 bases for V and 4 bases for J; bases not matched to a gene: 6. This CDR3 has 17 amino acids. CDR3 in amino acids: CASSLAGTGGAGTEAFF. Written as DNA, the CDR3 is TGTGCCAGCAGCTTAGCCGGGACAGGGGGCGCAGGCACTGAAGCTTTCTTT.

The chain combines TRBV4-3 with TRBJ2-7; the D gene is possibly TRBD1 (5 bases). The CDR3 length is 14 residues. Trimming removed 0 bases at V and 5 bases at J, with 11 bases between. The germline CDR1 and CDR2 sequences are LGHNA and YSLEER. Here the CDR3 DNA reads TGCGCCAGCAGCCAAGATCAGGGTCGGGACGAGCAGTACTTC. It translates to CASSQDQGRDEQYF.

This clone has only one observation. The V gene is TRBV9, the J gene TRBJ1-1; 9 bases are shared with TRBD1. This CDR3 has 15 amino acids. Trimming cost V 2 bases and J 1 base; bases outside gene matches: 3. Per the germline V gene, CDR1 is SGDLS and CDR2 is YYNGEE. Written as DNA, the CDR3 is TGTGCCAGCAGCGTGTTGGGACAGGGGAACACTGAAGCTTTCTTT. This sequence encodes CASSVLGQGNTEAFF. The complete variable domain, with remaining parts taken from reference TRBV9 and TRBJ1-1, reads DSGVTQTPKHLITATGQRVTLRCSPRSGDLSVYWYQQSLDQGLQFLIQYYNGEERAKGNILERFSAQQFPDLHSELNLSSLELGDSALYFCASSVLGQGNTEAFFGQGTRLTVV.

This sequence joins TRBV5-1 and TRBJ1-2; 9 bases match TRBD1. Losses at the gene ends were 0 bases for V and 2 bases for J; bases not matched to a gene: 8. Germline V lookup: CDR1 SGHRS, CDR2 YFSETQ. This CDR3 is built from 17 residues. CDR3 sequence reads: CASSLGGPGTGNYGYTF. DNA for the CDR3: TGCGCCAGCAGCTTGGGGGGTCCCGGGACAGGGAACTATGGCTACACCTTC.

This chain joins TRBV5-1 and TRBJ1-1; D unresolved. The germline V gene encodes CDR1 SGHRS and CDR2 YFSETQ. V was cut by 0 bases and J by 4 bases, with 10 bases left in between. The CDR3 totals 14 residues. CDR3 in DNA: TGCGCCAGCAGCTTGGGGACGGCCCTCACTGAAGCTTTCTTT. This sequence encodes CASSLGTALTEAFF. The variable domain in full, completed from reference TRBV5-1 and TRBJ1-1, reads KAGVTQTPRYLIKTRGQQVTLSCSPISGHRSVSWYQQTPGQGLQFLFEYFSETQRNKGNFPGRFSGRQFSNSRSEMNVSTLELGDSALYLCASSLGTALTEAFFGQGTRLTVV.

Only a few counts were recorded for this clone. The V and J genes are TRBV6-5 and TRBJ1-2, with 10 bases fitting TRBD1. Looked up from germline, CDR1 is MNHEY and CDR2 is SVGAGI. CDR3 length equals 16 residues. V trimming: 0 bases; J trimming: 4 bases; junction bases outside the gene matches: 5. DNA of the CDR3: TGTGCCAGCAGTTACTCCAGGACAGGGGGAGGCTATGGCTACACCTTC. Its translation is CASSYSRTGGGYGYTF.

This chain uses TRBV14 with TRBJ2-7; D not resolved. Germline V gene lookup returns CDR1 SGHDN and CDR2 FVKESK. V shed 1 base and J shed 3 bases, with 4 bases lying between them. This CDR3 is built from 12 residues. The CDR3 bases are TGTGCCAGCAGCCAAGCTAGCTACGAGCAGTACTTC. Amino acids: CASSQASYEQYF. Together with reference TRBV14 and TRBJ2-7, the CDR3 gives the full variable domain: EAGVTQFPSHSVIEKGQTVTLRCDPISGHDNLYWYRRVMGKEIKFLLHFVKESKQDESGMPNNRFLAERTGGTYSTLKVQPAELEDSGVYFCASSQASYEQYFGPGTRLTVT.

The chain combines TRBV7-8 with TRBJ1-5, with 8 nucleotides matching TRBD1. This CDR3 is 14 amino acids long. Trimming took 5 bases from V and 4 from J; bases not matched to a gene: 4. Germline V gene lookup returns CDR1 SGHVS and CDR2 FQNEAQ. CDR3 nucleotides: TGTGCCAGCAGCCAAGGACAGGGAAATCAGCCCCAGCATTTT. Amino acid sequence: CASSQGQGNQPQHF.

The rearrangement links TRBV27 to TRBJ1-4, with a weak D call TRBD1 (6 bases). V dropped 3 bases and J dropped 8 bases, with 16 bases sitting between them. There are 15 residues in the CDR3. The V gene's germline CDR1 is MNHEY and CDR2 SMNVEV (reference sequence). The CDR3 nucleotides read TGTGCCAGCAGTTTTGGGGGCAGGCCCGGGGAAAAACTGTTTTTT. This sequence encodes CASSFGGRPGEKLFF.

This rearrangement joins TRBV18 to TRBJ1-5; 7 nucleotides agree with TRBD1. From germline, CDR1 is KGHSH and CDR2 LQKENI. The trim removed 4 bases at V and 1 base at J, leaving 4 bases unmatched. This CDR3 region has 15 residues. In DNA, the CDR3 is TGTGCCAGCTCACAGGCGACAGGGAGCAATCAGCCCCAGCATTTT. Amino acids: CASSQATGSNQPQHF.

This clone showed up just a few times. This rearrangement joins TRBV11-3 to TRBJ2-4; TRBD2 might be the D (6 bases). V was shortened by 5 bases and J by 6 bases, with 14 bases between the two germline ends. The CDR3 is 14 residues long. CDR1 and CDR2 (germline): SGHNT, YENEEA. CDR3 nucleotide sequence: TGTGCCAGCAGCCCCTCCCACGGGAGAAACATTCAGTACTTC. This sequence encodes CASSPSHGRNIQYF.

The chain joins TRBV14 to TRBJ1-2; 8 positions match TRBD1. The V segment lost 4 bases and the J segment 5 bases; nucleotides outside the gene matches: 3. The CDR3 runs to 13 residues. Germline V lookup: CDR1 SGHDN, CDR2 FVKESK. CDR3 region: CASSLQGVYGYTF. For the CDR3, the DNA is TGTGCCAGCAGCCTACAGGGGGTTTATGGCTACACCTTC.

As to this clone: At one end, the junction sequence differs from germline, possibly due to a read error. The J gene is TRBJ2-2, the V gene TRBV10-3; 7 bases map to TRBD1. Germline-derived CDR1 and CDR2 are ENHRY and SYGVKD. This CDR3 comprises 16 residues. The CDR3 here is CAIREWGQISTGELFF. The CDR3 DNA is TGTGCCATCCGTGAATGGGGACAGATATCTACCGGGGAGCTGTTTTTT.

This chain links TRBV6-5 with TRBJ2-3; 7 nucleotides match TRBD2. From germline, CDR1 is MNHEY and CDR2 SVGAGI. V lost 4 bases and J lost 5; bases outside the gene matches: 6. The CDR3 spans 14 residues. This CDR3 reads CASSSGRGLDTQYF. The CDR3 DNA follows: TGTGCCAGCAGTTCGGGGCGGGGGTTAGATACGCAGTATTTT.

This clone was seen only once. The chain joins TRBV15 to TRBJ2-7; the D gene is possibly TRBD2 (6 bases). V lost 2 bases and J lost 4, with 12 bases in between. The CDR3 is 14 residues long. Germline CDR1 LNHNV, CDR2 YYDKDF (reference sequence). This CDR3 is CATSRPDAGYEQYF. The CDR3 bases are TGTGCCACCAGCAGACCAGACGCGGGATACGAGCAGTACTTC.

The genes are TRBV27 and TRBJ2-3; D is unclear. CDR1 is MNHEY, CDR2 SMNVEV, per germline (reference sequence). Trimming left V 0 bases short and J 4 bases short, with 5 bases between. This CDR3 is built from 13 residues. CDR3 residues: CASSLSGSDTQYF. In DNA, the CDR3 is TGTGCCAGCAGTTTATCAGGCTCAGATACGCAGTATTTT.

This clone was observed a few times. This chain links TRBV2 with TRBJ2-7, with D unresolved. In germline, CDR1 is SNHLY, CDR2 FYNNEI. V lost 4 bases and J lost 7, with 8 bases in between. This CDR3 has 11 residues. CDR3 bases: TGTGCCAGCAGTGCCTCACTGGAGCAGTACTTC. This sequence encodes CASSASLEQYF.

V and J are TRBV10-2 and TRBJ1-2, with 8 bases lining up with TRBD1. The CDR3 consists of 15 residues. The trim removed 7 bases at V and 4 bases at J, leaving 11 bases unmatched. CDR1 and CDR2 (germline): WSHSY, SAAADI. The CDR3, as DNA: TGCGCCAGCACTCGGACAGGGATGATGAGCTATGGCTACACCTTC. As protein: CASTRTGMMSYGYTF.

The chain is built from TRBV13 and TRBJ1-3, with 7 bases that match TRBD1. The CDR3 has 14 amino acids. Looked up from germline, CDR1 is PRHDT and CDR2 is FYEKMQ (reference sequence). The V gene end was trimmed by 4 bases and the J gene end by 10 bases; junction bases not matched to a gene: 10. CDR3 loop: CASSSDTGEDTIYF. In DNA, the CDR3 is TGTGCCAGCAGCTCGGATACAGGGGAAGATACCATATATTTT.

This clone was detected a few times. This chain uses TRBV7-3 with TRBJ1-1; 9 nucleotides line up with TRBD1. CDR1 is SGHTA and CDR2 is FQGTGA in the germline V gene. CDR3 length: 15 residues. The V gene end was trimmed by 8 bases and the J gene end by 2 bases; junction bases not matched to a gene: 9. The CDR3 protein is CASRTQGARNTEAFF. CDR3 in DNA: TGTGCCAGCCGGACACAGGGGGCCCGTAACACTGAAGCTTTCTTT.